The 6 T cell receptor beta chains presented below share a single source sample, sequenced in a study of T-cell memory formation after mild COVID-19. One entry per CDR3 protein results from TCRdb running MiXCR on the 5' RACE reads. This table holds around 340,000 distinct CDR3 sequences, 15% to 20% found once. Sequencing input: PBMCs or a T cell subset sorted from them (not recorded which). Source of these receptors: a man aged 18 to 30 who had mild COVID-19 (a few samples of this study predate the infection). Cell type and time point are not known.

This clonotype has only a few counts. The chain joins TRBV20-1 to TRBJ1-2; D gene uncertain. The CDR3 has 12 amino acids. The V end lost 1 base, the J end lost 4 bases, and 7 bases lay between the germline ends. CDR1 and CDR2 (germline): DFQATT, SNEGSKA (reference sequence). CDR3: CSARGVPYGYTF. CDR3 bases: TGCAGTGCTAGAGGCGTGCCCTATGGCTACACCTTC.

This clonotype was detected a few times. The V gene is TRBV12-3 or TRBV12-4, the J gene TRBJ2-6, with TRBD1 matching 8 bases. The CDR3 extends over 16 amino acids. V shed 1 base, J shed 4 bases, and the junction held 3 bases outside the gene matches. In nucleotides, the CDR3 is TGTGCCAGCAGTTTAGAGGACAGGGTGGGGGCCAACGTCCTGACTTTC. This encodes CASSLEDRVGANVLTF.

There are many counts of this clonotype. This chain links TRBV18 with TRBJ2-7; TRBD1 is a possible D gene (6 bases). CDR3 length: 18 amino acids. The germline gives CDR1 KGHSH, CDR2 LQKENI. Trimming took off 1 base at V and 3 bases at J, with 22 bases between the two ends. The CDR3 sequence: CASSPRPGLTGSDYEQYF. In DNA, the CDR3 is TGTGCCAGCTCACCACGCCCTGGCCTTACAGGGTCCGACTACGAGCAGTACTTC.

This chain connects TRBV7-8 to TRBJ1-1; D remains unclear. Per the germline V gene, CDR1 is SGHVS and CDR2 is FQNEAQ. CDR3 length equals 14 residues. V dropped 5 bases and J dropped 0 bases, with 10 bases sitting between them. The DNA of the CDR3 is TGTGCCAGCAGCCCCGGAACACTGAACACTGAAGCTTTCTTT. Translated, it gives CASSPGTLNTEAFF.

The rearrangement links TRBV7-6 to TRBJ2-3; the D gene is possibly TRBD2 (5 bases). V gave up 5 bases and J gave up 5 bases, with 14 bases separating them. The CDR3 consists of 14 residues. Germline CDR1 and CDR2: SGHVS and FNYEAQ. The DNA for the CDR3 is TGTGCCAGCAGCCTCCCCGGGGATCAAGATACGCAGTATTTT. This sequence encodes CASSLPGDQDTQYF.

The chain joins TRBV19 to TRBJ1-2; TRBD1 might be the D (6 bases). CDR1 and CDR2 from the germline V gene are LNHDA and SQIVND (reference sequence). V lost 7 bases and J 7 bases, leaving 22 bases between the germline ends. This CDR3 contains 15 residues. CDR3 residues: CASTIHLTGRGGYTF. The CDR3 nucleotides read TGTGCCAGTACCATCCACCTAACAGGGAGAGGTGGCTACACCTTC.